The rows below give T cell receptor beta chains drawn from one sample of a study of T cell repertoires in cytomegalovirus infection. TCRdb ran MiXCR on the reads and lists one entry per CDR3 protein. Of 200,000 to 250,000 distinct CDR3 sequences listed, approximately 7% are singletons. The source material was PBMCs. The receptors here all came from a human donor in good health (CMV status not recorded). Some clones in this sample may be carry-over from other donors' samples. CDR3s include the opening cysteine and the closing phenylalanine or tryptophan. A D gene is named only where the DNA matches it firmly. Clone size is shown for a subset of rows, as once, few, many or a class of expanded clone.

D gene,V gene,J gene,clone size,CDR3 protein,CDR3 DNA
NA,TRBV29-1,TRBJ2-5,NA,CSVDRNQETQYF,TGCAGCGTCGACAGGAACCAAGAGACCCAGTACTTC
NA,TRBV6-2/TRBV6-3,TRBJ1-6,NA,CASSYRMDSSSYNSPLHF,TGTGCCAGCAGTTACCGGATGGATTCAAGCTCCTATAATTCACCCCTCCACTTT
NA,TRBV20-1,TRBJ1-1,NA,CSAYLGLNTEAFF,TGCAGTGCCTACCTCGGATTGAACACTGAAGCTTTCTTT
NA,TRBV10-3,TRBJ1-3,few,CAISVVNTIYF,TGTGCCATCAGTGTGGTCAACACCATATATTTT
TRBD2,TRBV7-9,TRBJ2-1,many,CASSPQTSGAYNEQFF,TGTGCCAGCAGCCCCCAGACTAGCGGGGCCTACAATGAGCAGTTCTTC
NA,TRBV29-1,TRBJ2-5,many,CSVEGGGEKSQETQYF,TGCAGCGTTGAAGGAGGGGGAGAGAAGTCCCAAGAGACCCAGTACTTC
NA,TRBV29-1,TRBJ1-2,NA,CSAQDSYGYTF,TGCAGCGCCCAGGACAGCTATGGCTACACCTTC
NA,TRBV20-1,TRBJ2-5,NA,CSGAPGTWAQETQYF,TGCAGTGGGGCGCCGGGGACTTGGGCCCAAGAGACCCAGTACTTC
NA,TRBV7-2,TRBJ2-7,many,CASTVTGRTYEQYF,TGTGCCAGCACCGTGACAGGGAGGACCTACGAGCAGTACTTC
NA,TRBV4-2,TRBJ1-2,many,CASSQDGRGVNYGYTF,TGTGCCAGCAGCCAAGATGGACGGGGAGTTAACTATGGCTACACCTTC
TRBD1,TRBV2,TRBJ1-1,many,CGGHRGPQITEAFF,TGTGGAGGACACAGGGGGCCACAAATCACTGAAGCTTTCTTT
NA,TRBV14,TRBJ1-4,many,CASSRDATNEKLFF,TGTGCCAGCAGCCGGGATGCAACTAATGAAAAACTGTTTTTT
NA,TRBV20-1,TRBJ1-6,many,CSARDLQGNSPLHF,TGCAGTGCTAGAGATTTGCAGGGAAATTCACCCCTCCACTTT
TRBD1,TRBV12-3/TRBV12-4,TRBJ2-7,NA,CASSSGQGGYEQYF,TGTGCCAGCAGTTCCGGACAGGGAGGCTACGAGCAGTACTTC
TRBD1,TRBV12-3/TRBV12-4,TRBJ2-3,many,CASSRTGGTDTQYF,TGTGCCAGCAGTAGGACAGGGGGCACAGATACGCAGTATTTT
NA,TRBV7-2,TRBJ1-1,many,CASSRPVTMNTEAFF,TGTGCCAGCAGCCGACCTGTAACCATGAACACTGAAGCTTTCTTT